This T cell receptor (beta chain) was observed in a study of OX40 agonist ivuxolimab in advanced cancers. Looking at the study overall: Under the entry rules, prior anti-PD-1, anti-PD-L1 or anti-CTLA-4 therapy was allowed, and approximately 36% had some.

Some clones are missing from TCRdb's copy, which holds only in-frame ones; the method was immunoSEQ multiplex PCR. This table holds some 35,000 clones, around 80% found once. This clone has just one count. CDR3 size: 13 residues. Trimming cost V 2 bases and J 2 bases; bases outside gene matches: 0. Germline CDR1 is SGHVS and CDR2 is FQNEAQ. This sequence originates from an adult with an advanced solid tumor such as melanoma, head and neck, liver or kidney cancer. The genes are TRBV7-8 and TRBJ2-7, with 7 bases aligning to TRBD1. Specimen: CD4+ or CD8+ T cells sorted from blood, collected in a trial of the OX40 agonist ivuxolimab. As DNA, the CDR3 is TGTGCCAGCAGCTTACAGGGGGCCTACGAGCAGTACTTC. This gives the protein CASSLQGAYEQYF.